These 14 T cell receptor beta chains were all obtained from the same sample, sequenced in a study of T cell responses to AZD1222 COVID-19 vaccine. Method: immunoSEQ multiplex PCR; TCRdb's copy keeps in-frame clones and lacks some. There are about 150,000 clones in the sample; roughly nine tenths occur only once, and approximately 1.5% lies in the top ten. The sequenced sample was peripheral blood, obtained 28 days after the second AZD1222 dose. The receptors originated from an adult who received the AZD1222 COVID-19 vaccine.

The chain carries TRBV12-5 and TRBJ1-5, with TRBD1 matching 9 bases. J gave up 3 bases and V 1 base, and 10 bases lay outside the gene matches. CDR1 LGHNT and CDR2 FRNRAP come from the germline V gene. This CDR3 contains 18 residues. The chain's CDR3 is CASGLGPKTGGDNQPQHF. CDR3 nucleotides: TGTGCTAGTGGTTTGGGCCCTAAGACAGGGGGGGACAATCAGCCCCAGCATTTT.

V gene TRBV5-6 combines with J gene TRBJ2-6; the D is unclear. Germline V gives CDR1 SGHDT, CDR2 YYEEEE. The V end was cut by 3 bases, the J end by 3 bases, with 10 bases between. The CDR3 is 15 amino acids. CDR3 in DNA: TGTGCCAGCAGCTCTACTTTGGGTGGGGCCAACGTCCTGACTTTC. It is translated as CASSSTLGGANVLTF.

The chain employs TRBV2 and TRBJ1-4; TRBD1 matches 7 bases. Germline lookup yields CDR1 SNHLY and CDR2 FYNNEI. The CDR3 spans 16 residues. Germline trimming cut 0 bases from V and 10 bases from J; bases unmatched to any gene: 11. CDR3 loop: CASSEATRRPGGKLFF. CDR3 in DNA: TGTGCCAGCAGTGAAGCGACGCGACGGCCAGGGGGAAAACTGTTTTTT.

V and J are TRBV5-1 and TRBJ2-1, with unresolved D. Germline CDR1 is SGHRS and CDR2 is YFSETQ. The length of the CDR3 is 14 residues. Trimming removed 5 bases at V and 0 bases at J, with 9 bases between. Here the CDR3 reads CASRPRSSYNEQFF. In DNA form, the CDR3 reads TGCGCCAGCAGGCCCCGTAGCTCCTACAATGAGCAGTTCTTC. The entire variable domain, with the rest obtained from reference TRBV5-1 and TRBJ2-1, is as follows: KAGVTQTPRYLIKTRGQQVTLSCSPISGHRSVSWYQQTPGQGLQFLFEYFSETQRNKGNFPGRFSGRQFSNSRSEMNVSTLELGDSALYLCASRPRSSYNEQFFGPGTRLTVL.

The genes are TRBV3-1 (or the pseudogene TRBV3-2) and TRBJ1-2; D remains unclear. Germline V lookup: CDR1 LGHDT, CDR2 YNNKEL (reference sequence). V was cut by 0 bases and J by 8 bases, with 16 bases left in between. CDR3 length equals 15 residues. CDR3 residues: CASSQDGQAARGYTF. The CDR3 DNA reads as TGTGCCAGCAGCCAAGACGGGCAGGCAGCGAGGGGCTACACCTTC.

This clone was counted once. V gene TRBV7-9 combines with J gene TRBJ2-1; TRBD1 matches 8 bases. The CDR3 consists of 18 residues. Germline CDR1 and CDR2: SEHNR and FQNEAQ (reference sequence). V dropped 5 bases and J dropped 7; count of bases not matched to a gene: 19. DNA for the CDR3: TGTGCCAGCAGCCGTCCCCCTCAAGACAGGGGTACGGGGAATGAGCAGTTCTTC. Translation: CASSRPPQDRGTGNEQFF.

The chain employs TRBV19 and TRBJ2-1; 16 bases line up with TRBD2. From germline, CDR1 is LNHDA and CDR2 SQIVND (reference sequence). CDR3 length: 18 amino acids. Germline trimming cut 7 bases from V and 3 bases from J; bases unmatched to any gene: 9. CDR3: CASKPGLAGGPIYNEQFF. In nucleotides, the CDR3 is TGTGCCAGTAAACCGGGACTAGCGGGAGGGCCTATCTACAATGAGCAGTTCTTC.

The CDR3 sequence: CASSSALKGEVSYGYTF. The CDR3 region has the DNA TGTGCCAGCAGCTCCGCCCTCAAGGGGGAGGTTAGCTATGGCTACACCTTC. The chain links TRBV7-9 to TRBJ1-2; TRBD1 might be the D (6 bases). V was trimmed by 4 bases and J by 4 bases, leaving 22 bases between them. Germline CDR1 reads SEHNR; CDR2 reads FQNEAQ (reference sequence). The CDR3 totals 17 residues.

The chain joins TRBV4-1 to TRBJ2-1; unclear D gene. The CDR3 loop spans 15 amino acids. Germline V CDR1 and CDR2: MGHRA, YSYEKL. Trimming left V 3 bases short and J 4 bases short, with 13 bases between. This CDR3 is CASSHADQPYNEQFF. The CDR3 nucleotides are TGCGCCAGCAGCCACGCTGACCAACCATACAATGAGCAGTTCTTC.

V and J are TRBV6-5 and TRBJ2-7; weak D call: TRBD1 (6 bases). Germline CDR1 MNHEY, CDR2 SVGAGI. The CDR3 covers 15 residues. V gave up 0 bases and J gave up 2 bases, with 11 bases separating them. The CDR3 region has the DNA TGTGCCAGCAGTTACTCGACGACAGGCCCCTACGAGCAGTACTTC. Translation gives CASSYSTTGPYEQYF.

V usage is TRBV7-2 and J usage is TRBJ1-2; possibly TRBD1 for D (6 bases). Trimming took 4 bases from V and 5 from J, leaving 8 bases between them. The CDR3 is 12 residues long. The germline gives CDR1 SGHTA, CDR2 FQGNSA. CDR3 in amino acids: CASSYRAYGYTF. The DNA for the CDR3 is TGTGCCAGCAGCTACAGGGCTTATGGCTACACCTTC.

The CDR3 coding sequence is TGCAGTGCTAGTTTGGGGGACCCGGACCAAGAGACCCAGTACTTC. Residues: CSASLGDPDQETQYF. The gene calls are TRBV20-1 and TRBJ2-5, with D perhaps being TRBD1 or TRBD2 (5 bases each). V gave up 3 bases and J gave up 0 bases, with 14 bases separating them. CDR3 length equals 15 residues. CDR1 is DFQATT, CDR2 SNEGSKA, per germline (reference sequence).

The CDR3 spells CASSPEREEQFF. CDR3 DNA: TGTGCCAGCAGCCCCGAGCGGGAGGAGCAGTTCTTC. The chain recombines TRBV14 with TRBJ2-1; 8 nucleotides align to TRBD2. V lost 4 bases, J lost 10 bases, and 3 bases stayed unmatched. The germline V gene encodes CDR1 SGHDN and CDR2 FVKESK. The CDR3 totals 12 residues.

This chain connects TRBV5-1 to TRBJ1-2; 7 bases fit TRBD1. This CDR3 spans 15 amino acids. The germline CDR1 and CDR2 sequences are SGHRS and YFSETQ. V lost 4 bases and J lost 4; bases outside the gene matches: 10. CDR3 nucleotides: TGCGCCAGCAGCGCGGACAGGCCGGCCACCTATGGCTACACCTTC. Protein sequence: CASSADRPATYGYTF.